The source of this T cell receptor beta chain is a study of blood T cell repertoires in COVID-19. On the study more broadly: Sources were T cells, B-cell-depleted T cells, or PBMCs; the material itself was cDNA or gDNA.

In the source study's methods: Estimation of nucleated cell counts relied on the amplification of reference gene primers. Some clones are missing from TCRdb's copy, which holds only in-frame ones; the method was immunoSEQ multiplex PCR. V and J calls and clone size are those listed in that table; D and trimming were worked out from the DNA. The table records around 300,000 clones, roughly 88% of them present only once. Germline lookup yields CDR1 KGHDR and CDR2 SFDVKD. This CDR3 has 15 amino acids. Trimming shortened V by 0 bases and J by 2 bases, and 8 bases separated the two germline ends. The sequenced material came from peripheral blood. This chain connects TRBV24-1 to TRBJ2-3; weak D call: TRBD2 (5 bases). This clonotype was sampled from a woman in her 30s with active or convalescent COVID-19. The CDR3 DNA is TGTGCCACCAGTGATTTGGACTACAACACAGATACGCAGTATTTT. Translating it yields CATSDLDYNTDTQYF.